Shown below are 32 T cell receptor beta chains from a single sample sequenced in a study of control samples from healthy donors and cancer patients. Method: immunoSEQ multiplex PCR; TCRdb's copy keeps in-frame clones and lacks some. This table has tens of thousands of clones, around nine tenths appearing once. The sample taken for sequencing was PBMCs. Receptor source: a man aged 35-49 years with colorectal cancer.

The CDR3 is CASSNSLPVGTAYSPLHF. CDR3 nucleotides: TGCGCCAGCAGCAACTCACTCCCAGTCGGGACAGCCTATTCACCCCTCCACTTT. The J gene is TRBJ1-6, the V gene TRBV4-3, with TRBD1 matching 7 bases. CDR1 and CDR2 (germline): LGHNA, YSLEER. V trimming: 5 bases; J trimming: 8 bases; junction bases outside the gene matches: 18. This CDR3 spans 18 amino acids.

This rearrangement joins TRBV10-3 to TRBJ2-7; no clear D gene. Germline values: CDR1 ENHRY, CDR2 SYGVKD. There are 12 residues in the CDR3. V dropped 5 bases and J dropped 3 bases, with 8 bases sitting between them. The CDR3 DNA is TGTGCCATCAGTTCCAATCGCTACGAGCAGTACTTC. This gives the protein CAISSNRYEQYF.

The chain carries TRBV21-1 and TRBJ1-1; the D call of TRBD1 is as the table states it, not checked on the DNA. TRBV21-1 is marked as a pseudogene. There are 17 residues in the CDR3. CDR3 protein: CASSNWGLEGASTEAFF. As DNA, the CDR3 is TGTGCCAGCAGCAATTGGGGTTTGGAGGGGGCGAGCACTGAAGCTTTCTTT.

CDR3 amino acids: CAATTDYLNTGELFF. CDR3 nucleotide sequence: TGTGCCGCCACTACGGACTACCTGAACACCGGGGAGCTGTTTTTT. The V and J genes are TRBV30 and TRBJ2-2; a weak D match, TRBD2 (6 bases). The CDR3 covers 15 residues. V shed 8 bases and J shed 1 base, with 17 bases lying between them. The germline gives CDR1 GTSNPN, CDR2 SVGIG (reference sequence).

This clone was seen once. The V call is TRBV5-1, the J call TRBJ2-2, with 13 bases aligning to TRBD2. Germline CDR1 SGHRS, CDR2 YFSETQ. This CDR3 is built from 18 residues. The V segment lost 4 bases and the J segment 4 bases; nucleotides outside the gene matches: 10. The CDR3, as DNA: TGCGCCAGCAGCCGTACACTAGCGGGAGGGCCGGGCACCGGGGAGCTGTTTTTT. Its protein is CASSRTLAGGPGTGELFF.

V gene TRBV29-1 combines with J gene TRBJ2-3; 8 nucleotides align to TRBD1. Germline V CDR1 and CDR2: SQVTM, ANQGSEA. The CDR3 runs to 14 residues. Losses at the gene ends were 6 bases for V and 0 bases for J; bases not matched to a gene: 5. CDR3 sequence reads: CSVAGQVSTDTQYF. CDR3 coding DNA: TGCAGCGTGGCGGGACAGGTTAGCACAGATACGCAGTATTTT.

The gene calls are TRBV5-1 and TRBJ2-2, with 8 positions matching TRBD1. V lost 0 bases to trimming and J lost 7 bases; unmatched junction nucleotides: 5. Germline values: CDR1 SGHRS, CDR2 YFSETQ. The CDR3 contains 15 residues. The CDR3 region is CASSLGGRGRGELFF. Written as DNA, the CDR3 is TGCGCCAGCAGCTTGGGAGGCAGGGGGCGCGGGGAGCTGTTTTTT. Complete variable domain (other parts from reference TRBV5-1 and TRBJ2-2): KAGVTQTPRYLIKTRGQQVTLSCSPISGHRSVSWYQQTPGQGLQFLFEYFSETQRNKGNFPGRFSGRQFSNSRSEMNVSTLELGDSALYLCASSLGGRGRGELFFGEGSRLTVL.

The rearrangement links TRBV25-1 to TRBJ2-3; no firm D call. The germline V gene has CDR1 MGHDK and CDR2 SYGVNS. The CDR3 consists of 11 residues. The ends were cut back, 10 bases at V and 4 bases at J, with 9 bases in the middle. The CDR3 coding sequence is TGTGCCACAAGAATACCAGATACGCAGTATTTT. Translating it yields CATRIPDTQYF.

This sequence joins TRBV10-3 and TRBJ2-5, with no clear D. Germline CDR1 ENHRY, CDR2 SYGVKD. The CDR3 covers 12 residues. The V end was cut by 6 bases, the J end by 5 bases, with 10 bases between. The CDR3, as DNA: TGTGCCATCAGCGACCCACGGGAGACCCAGTACTTC. It specifies CAISDPRETQYF.

The rearrangement uses TRBV7-6 and TRBJ2-2; D is possibly TRBD2 (5 bases). V dropped 1 base and J dropped 6 bases, with 9 bases sitting between them. The CDR3 has 14 amino acids. Per germline, CDR1 SGHVS and CDR2 FNYEAQ. DNA for the CDR3: TGTGCCAGCAGCTTAGAGGCGGAGGCCGGGGAGCTGTTTTTT. It encodes CASSLEAEAGELFF.

The chain links TRBV24-1 to TRBJ2-3; no firm D call. The V and J ends lost 5 bases and 2 bases respectively, with 7 bases between them. The CDR3 spans 13 residues. Germline CDR1 and CDR2: KGHDR and SFDVKD. This chain's CDR3 is CATSVRVTDTQYF. The CDR3, as DNA: TGTGCCACCAGTGTTCGTGTCACAGATACGCAGTATTTT.

This clone came up once. The V call is TRBV3-1 (or the pseudogene TRBV3-2), the J call TRBJ1-1; no clear D. The germline gives CDR1 LGHDT, CDR2 YNNKEL (reference sequence). The CDR3 is 15 residues long. The V end was cut by 4 bases, the J end by 5 bases, with 17 bases between. CDR3 sequence reads: CASSPSLLGRTEAFF. The CDR3 DNA reads TGTGCCAGCAGCCCCTCCCTGCTGGGTCGGACTGAAGCTTTCTTT.

This clone appeared a single time. The chain links TRBV4-3 to TRBJ1-1, with D possibly matching TRBD1 (5 bases). The V end lost 0 bases, the J end lost 0 bases, and 8 bases lay between the germline ends. The germline V gene encodes CDR1 LGHNA and CDR2 YSLEER. The CDR3 is 15 amino acids. The chain's CDR3 is CASSQDAGMNTEAFF. The CDR3 DNA reads TGCGCCAGCAGCCAAGATGCAGGGATGAACACTGAAGCTTTCTTT.

This clone was picked up one time. The chain employs TRBV2 and TRBJ2-7; 7 positions match TRBD2. Germline lookup yields CDR1 SNHLY and CDR2 FYNNEI. With 4 bases clipped from V and 4 bases from J, the junction kept 10 bases outside the gene matches. The CDR3 spans 15 residues. This CDR3 is CASSVSAGVGYEQYF. In nucleotides, the CDR3 is TGTGCCAGCAGTGTATCGGCGGGAGTGGGATACGAGCAGTACTTC.

The chain recombines TRBV10-2 with TRBJ2-7; D ambiguous. The V gene's germline CDR1 is WSHSY and CDR2 SAAADI. Trimming removed 4 bases at V and 4 bases at J, with 8 bases between. The length of the CDR3 is 12 residues. CDR3 sequence reads: CASSVERYEQYF. The CDR3 DNA follows: TGCGCCAGCAGTGTGGAGAGGTACGAGCAGTACTTC.

The chain employs TRBV15 and TRBJ1-5, with D unresolved. V was clipped by 2 bases and J by 5 bases, with 10 bases between them. CDR1 is LNHNV, CDR2 YYDKDF, per germline (reference sequence). The CDR3 runs 14 residues. CDR3 protein: CATSRLGGYQPQHF. The CDR3 DNA is TGTGCCACCAGCAGACTCGGTGGGTATCAGCCCCAGCATTTT. Drawing the rest from reference TRBV15 and TRBJ1-5, the complete variable domain is DAMVIQNPRYQVTQFGKPVTLSCSQTLNHNVMYWYQQKSSQAPKLLFHYYDKDFNNEADTPDNFQSRRPNTSFCFLDIRSPGLGDTAMYLCATSRLGGYQPQHFGDGTRLSIL.

This chain uses TRBV5-4 with TRBJ2-1, with 11 bases matching TRBD2. The germline V gene has CDR1 SGHNT and CDR2 YYREEE (reference sequence). V lost 2 bases, J lost 4 bases, and 5 bases stayed unmatched. CDR3 size: 16 residues. Here the CDR3 reads CASSLGGLAGYNEQFF. Written as DNA, the CDR3 is TGTGCCAGCAGCTTAGGTGGACTAGCGGGTTACAATGAGCAGTTCTTC. Drawing the rest from reference TRBV5-4 and TRBJ2-1, the complete variable domain is ETGVTQSPTHLIKTRGQQVTLRCSSQSGHNTVSWYQQALGQGPQFIFQYYREEENGRGNFPPRFSGLQFPNYSSELNVNALELDDSALYLCASSLGGLAGYNEQFFGPGTRLTVL.

The chain recombines TRBV24-1 with TRBJ2-1, with 10 bases matching TRBD2. Per germline, CDR1 KGHDR and CDR2 SFDVKD. The V segment lost 2 bases and the J segment 3 bases; nucleotides outside the gene matches: 3. CDR3 size: 16 residues. The CDR3 DNA reads as TGTGCCACCAGTGATTGGCAGCGGGAGGGCTACAATGAGCAGTTCTTC. Amino acid sequence: CATSDWQREGYNEQFF.

The chain employs TRBV6-6 and TRBJ2-5; 7 nucleotides match TRBD2. The V segment lost 4 bases and the J segment 1 base; nucleotides outside the gene matches: 3. Germline-derived CDR1 and CDR2 are MNHNY and SVGAGI (reference sequence). The CDR3 runs 14 residues. CDR3 protein: CASSFLAGQETQYF. As DNA, the CDR3 is TGTGCCAGCAGTTTCTTAGCGGGCCAAGAGACCCAGTACTTC.

The sample holds one count of this clone. CDR3 in amino acids: CASSPTVSHQETQYF. CDR3 nucleotide sequence: TGCGCCAGCAGCCCGACAGTGAGCCACCAAGAGACCCAGTACTTC. The chain carries TRBV4-3 and TRBJ2-5; maybe TRBD1 (5 bases). Germline loops: CDR1 LGHNA, CDR2 YSLEER. Deletions cut 4 bases from V and 0 bases from J, with 12 bases between. CDR3 length equals 15 residues.

This chain connects TRBV6-2 or TRBV6-3 to TRBJ2-2; the D is unclear. With 4 bases removed from V and 7 bases from J, the gap between germline ends came to 16 bases. The CDR3 consists of 15 residues. Germline V gives CDR1 MNHEY, CDR2 SVGEGT. The CDR3: CASSFGVIVVGELFF. The CDR3 bases are TGTGCCAGCAGTTTTGGGGTGATAGTTGTCGGGGAGCTGTTTTTT.

As DNA, the CDR3 is TGTGCCAGCAGTTCTTGGACTAGCGGGATCTACATCGGGAATGAGCAGTTCTTC. This encodes CASSSWTSGIYIGNEQFF. The genes are TRBV7-9 and TRBJ2-1, with 12 bases aligning to TRBD2. Germline CDR1 SEHNR, CDR2 FQNEAQ (reference sequence). The ends lost 6 bases at V and 7 bases at J; junction bases unmatched: 16. CDR3 length: 18 residues.

The chain is built from TRBV6-4 and TRBJ2-1; TRBD2 matches 10 bases. With V trimmed by 2 bases and J by 6 bases, 4 bases remained unmatched. CDR3 length: 15 amino acids. Germline CDR1 and CDR2: MRHNA and SNTAGT. CDR3 DNA sequence: TGTGCCAGCAGTGACCCAGCGGGAGGGAGCAATGAGCAGTTCTTC. Its translation is CASSDPAGGSNEQFF.

This sequence joins TRBV10-3 and TRBJ1-2, with 12 bases identical to TRBD1. With 7 bases clipped from V and 2 bases from J, the junction kept 2 bases outside the gene matches. The CDR3 contains 14 residues. CDR1 is ENHRY, CDR2 SYGVKD, per germline. In nucleotides, the CDR3 is TGTGCCATCACCGGGACAGGGGGCAACTATGGCTACACCTTC. Translation gives CAITGTGGNYGYTF.

The chain is built from TRBV7-9 and TRBJ2-7; D not resolved. V shed 5 bases and J shed 4 bases, with 12 bases lying between them. Germline values: CDR1 SEHNR, CDR2 FQNEAQ (reference sequence). The CDR3 runs to 13 residues. The CDR3 reads CASSDHQEYEQYF. CDR3 coding DNA: TGTGCCAGCAGCGACCATCAGGAGTACGAGCAGTACTTC.

V gene TRBV9 combines with J gene TRBJ1-1, with D possibly being TRBD1 (5 bases). This CDR3 has 14 residues. CDR1 SGDLS and CDR2 YYNGEE come from the germline V gene. The V gene lost 4 bases and the J gene lost 1 base, with 11 bases spanning the gap. In nucleotides, the CDR3 is TGTGCCAGCAGCTTAGGGACGGGGAACACTGAAGCTTTCTTT. Encoded protein: CASSLGTGNTEAFF.

This clone was recorded once. The genes are TRBV15 and TRBJ1-5; the D is unclear. Germline CDR1 LNHNV, CDR2 YYDKDF (reference sequence). The CDR3 is made up of 14 amino acids. V lost 2 bases and J lost 0, with 5 bases in between. CDR3 sequence (DNA): TGTGCCACCAGCAGAAGGCCTAGCAATCAGCCCCAGCATTTT. It translates to CATSRRPSNQPQHF.

V is TRBV5-1 and J is TRBJ1-1; D remains unclear. CDR3 length: 14 residues. Per germline, CDR1 SGHRS and CDR2 YFSETQ. The V gene lost 2 bases and the J gene lost 0 bases, with 8 bases spanning the gap. In DNA, the CDR3 is TGCGCCAGCAGCTTTAGTATAATGAACACTGAAGCTTTCTTT. Encoded protein: CASSFSIMNTEAFF.

The V gene is TRBV19, the J gene TRBJ2-2; TRBD1 is a possible D gene (5 bases). CDR3 length equals 14 residues. V was cut by 5 bases and J by 1 base, with 8 bases left in between. From germline, CDR1 is LNHDA and CDR2 SQIVND (reference sequence). CDR3 in amino acids: CASSRGQNTGELFF. The CDR3 nucleotides are TGTGCCAGTAGTCGCGGACAGAACACCGGGGAGCTGTTTTTT.

The CDR3 DNA sequence: TGTGCCAGTCGTCGACCCGGGACTAGCGGGAGATCAAATGAGCAGTTCTTC. Its translation is CASRRPGTSGRSNEQFF. The rearrangement joins TRBV11-2 to TRBJ2-1; 14 bases agree with TRBD2. The CDR3 has 17 amino acids. Germline V gene data show CDR1 as SGHAT and CDR2 as FQNNGV. V lost 9 bases to trimming and J lost 7 bases; unmatched junction nucleotides: 14.

The chain employs TRBV11-2 and TRBJ2-3, with D possibly matching TRBD1 (5 bases). Germline CDR1 reads SGHAT; CDR2 reads FQNNGV. The CDR3 contains 15 residues. V was pared by 6 bases and J by 3 bases, with 16 bases between. CDR3 amino acids: CASRISQGYTDTQYF. The CDR3, as DNA: TGTGCCAGCAGAATCTCTCAGGGTTATACAGATACGCAGTATTTT.

The J gene is TRBJ1-1, the V gene TRBV4-3, with unresolved D. This CDR3 has 14 amino acids. The V end was cut by 4 bases, the J end by 1 base, with 10 bases between. Germline V lookup: CDR1 LGHNA, CDR2 YSLEER. The chain's CDR3 is CASSLGRWNTEAFF. The CDR3 bases are TGCGCCAGCAGCCTTGGACGGTGGAACACTGAAGCTTTCTTT.